This TCR beta chain was identified during a study of blood T cell repertoires in COVID-19. Sequencing used immunoSEQ multiplex PCR; TCRdb keeps in-frame clones, though not all of them. The sample records more than 95,000 clones, about four fifths being singletons. Looked up from germline, CDR1 is WSHSY and CDR2 is SAAADI. The J segment lost 3 bases and the V segment lost 7 bases, leaving 3 bases of the junction unmatched. The CDR3 is 13 residues long. Sequenced material: peripheral blood. The sequence derives from an elderly woman with active or convalescent COVID-19. The V call is TRBV10-2, the J call TRBJ1-5; TRBD1 agrees at 7 bases. In nucleotides, the CDR3 is TGCGCCAGCACAGGGGGTGCCAATCAGCCCCAGCATTTT. Its translation is CASTGGANQPQHF.